The rows below give T cell receptor beta chains drawn from one sample of a study of tumor and adjacent non-tumor tissue in lung cancer. One entry per CDR3 protein results from TCRdb running MiXCR on the multiplex PCR reads. The sample contains 120,000 or so distinct CDR3 sequences, 66% of which appear only once. The sequenced sample consisted of lung tumor tissue. These receptors all stem from a man under 40 with non-small cell lung cancer. Both conserved end residues are part of each CDR3. D genes are given only for firm matches. Not every row has a clone size; where given, it reads once, few, many or a size class.

D gene	V gene	clone size	J gene	CDR3 DNA	CDR3 protein
NA	TRBV29-1	NA	TRBJ2-3	TGCAACGTTGTCCATCATACGCAGTATTTT	CNVVHHTQYF
TRBD1	TRBV20-1	NA	TRBJ1-2	TGCAATGCTAGGGACAGGGTCGGTCTTGGCTACGCCTTC	CNARDRVGLGYAF
NA	TRBV7-9	NA	TRBJ2-4	TGTGCCAGCAGCTTAGGAACCGGGGAGACCAAAAACATTCAGTACTTC	CASSLGTGETKNIQYF
NA	TRBV7-9	NA	TRBJ2-2	TGTGTCAGCAGCAACACCGGGGAGCTGTTTTTT	CVSSNTGELFF
TRBD1	TRBV29-1	NA	TRBJ1-1	TGCAGCGATAGGGGACAGGGAGGCAGAATGAACACAGAAGCTTTCTTT	CSDRGQGGRMNTEAFF
NA	TRBV5-6	few	TRBJ1-2	TGTGCCAGCAGCTTAGGAGGGGCCCAACCCTGGGGCTACACCTTC	CASSLGGAQPWGYTF
NA	TRBV12-3/TRBV12-4	NA	TRBJ2-3	TGTGCCAGCAGTCCCCAGGAGGGGGACACAGATACGCAGTATTTT	CASSPQEGDTDTQYF
NA	TRBV4-3	few	TRBJ2-5	TGCGCCAGCAGCCTTCGAACCCGGTCCGGGGGTAAAGAGACCCAGTACTTC	CASSLRTRSGGKETQYF
NA	TRBV6-6	once	TRBJ2-7	TGTGCCAGCAGTTACGAACGGGGTTCCTACGAGCCGTACTTC	CASSYERGSYEPYF
NA	TRBV20-1	NA	TRBJ2-5	TGCAGTGCTAGAGCGCAGAGTAGCGGTACCCAGCATTTC	CSARAQSSGTQHF
NA	TRBV6-6	NA	TRBJ2-5	TGTGCCAGCAGTGTCATCCAGGAGACCCAGTACTTC	CASSVIQETQYF
TRBD1	TRBV11-2	NA	TRBJ2-1	TGTGCCAGCAGCTTATGGACAGGGGATAGGAATGAGCAGTTCTTC	CASSLWTGDRNEQFF
NA	TRBV20-1	NA	TRBJ2-3	TGCGGTGTTAGAACCAGCGGAAATTCAGATACGCAGTATTTT	CGVRTSGNSDTQYF
NA	TRBV20-1	many	TRBJ2-5	TGCAGTGCGGGGGAATGGGACGAGACCCAGTACTTC	CSAGEWDETQYF
NA	TRBV7-9	NA	TRBJ1-2	TGTGCCAGCAGCTTGTCGGATGGTTACACCTTC	CASSLSDGYTF
TRBD2	TRBV20-1	once	TRBJ2-7	TGCAGTACTGGAGATAGCGGGTTTTTCCCCTACGAGCAGTACTTC	CSTGDSGFFPYEQYF
TRBD2	TRBV5-1	few	TRBJ2-7	TGCGCCAGCAGCTTGGCCGGGGGGGCAGGGAACTACGAGCAGTACTTC	CASSLAGGAGNYEQYF
NA	TRBV11-2	NA	TRBJ2-1	TGTGCCAGCAGCTCCCCCGGTGTCACGAGTCACAATGAGCAGCTCTTC	CASSSPGVTSHNEQLF
NA	TRBV10-3	NA	TRBJ2-7	TGTGCCACCAGTGAGGCAGTTGGACCCTACGAGCAGTACTTC	CATSEAVGPYEQYF
NA	TRBV12-3/TRBV12-4	NA	TRBJ2-7	TGTGCCAGCAGTGGCAGGAGCTCCTATGAGCTGTACTTC	CASSGRSSYELYF
NA	TRBV20-1	many	TRBJ1-5	TGCAGTGCTAGCGCCTCTGGGGGTAGCAATCAGCCCCAGCATTTT	CSASASGGSNQPQHF
NA	TRBV29-1	NA	TRBJ1-2	TGCAGCGTTGTTAATCAGGGACGACGTGGCTACACCTTC	CSVVNQGRRGYTF
NA	TRBV6-2/TRBV6-3	many	TRBJ1-6	TGTGCCGCAGCCCGGGACATTGAGAATTCACCCCTCCACTTT	CAAARDIENSPLHF
NA	TRBV5-1	few	TRBJ2-2	TGCGCCAGCAGCTTGTCTAGTCAAACCGGGGAGCTGTTTTTT	CASSLSSQTGELFF
NA	TRBV11-3	once	TRBJ1-2	TGTGCCAGCAACTTAGGTCCACGAGCTTATGGCTACCCTTTC	CASNLGPRAYGYPF
TRBD2	TRBV29-1	once	TRBJ2-5	TGCAGTGTTACCACTAGCGGGAGGGTTGAGACCCAGCACTTC	CSVTTSGRVETQHF
NA	TRBV2	NA	TRBJ1-2	TGTGCCAGCAGTGAAAGGACTTCCAGGGGCCTATTTTATGGCTACACCTTC	CASSERTSRGLFYGYTF
NA	TRBV4-1	many	TRBJ1-1	TGCGCCAGCAGCCAAGGGTATTCCTCGACGAACACTGAAGCTTTCTTT	CASSQGYSSTNTEAFF
NA	TRBV20-1	many	TRBJ1-2	TGCAGTGCTAGCCTGGCGGGGGCGTCTGGCTACACCTTC	CSASLAGASGYTF
TRBD1	TRBV5-6	NA	TRBJ2-5	TGTACCAGCCGACAGGGTAACCAAGAGACCCAGTACTTC	CTSRQGNQETQYF
TRBD2	TRBV11-3	NA	TRBJ2-5	TGTGCCAGCAGCTTTTCCGGGACTAGCAAAGAGACCCAATACTTC	CASSFSGTSKETQYF
NA	TRBV4-1	many	TRBJ2-5	TGCGCCAGCAGCCACGTGGGGCAGGGCCAAGAGACCCAGTACTTC	CASSHVGQGQETQYF
NA	TRBV12-3/TRBV12-4	NA	TRBJ1-3	TGTGCTAGCAGTTGGCAGCCAATCTCTGGAAACACCATGTATTTT	CASSWQPISGNTMYF
TRBD2	TRBV30	few	TRBJ2-1	TGTGCCTGGAATAGCGAGCGGGGTTATGAGCGGTTCTTC	CAWNSERGYERFF
TRBD2	TRBV29-1	many	TRBJ2-7	TGCAGCGTTGAGGGAGTGCTCAGCGGGAGCTACGAGCAGTACTTC	CSVEGVLSGSYEQYF
NA	TRBV29-1	NA	TRBJ1-1	TGCGGCGTTGAAGTAAGTGGGACGAGCACTCAAGCTTTCTTT	CGVEVSGTSTQAFF
NA	TRBV6-5	NA	TRBJ2-1	TGTACCAGCATGTTGCTAGAGGGGTACAATGAGCAGTTCTTC	CTSMLLEGYNEQFF
NA	TRBV11-3	NA	TRBJ2-6	TGTGCCAGCAGCCACAGCCGCTCCGGGGCCAACGCCCTGACTTTC	CASSHSRSGANALTF
NA	TRBV12-3/TRBV12-4	many	TRBJ1-2	TGTGCCAGCAGTTTGTCGAACTATGGCTACACCTTC	CASSLSNYGYTF
TRBD1	TRBV11-2	NA	TRBJ2-7	TGTGCTAGCAGCCCAGGGACAGGGGACGACGAGCAGTACTTC	CASSPGTGDDEQYF
NA	TRBV5-1	NA	TRBJ2-3	TGCGCCAGCAGCTTGGCTGTGGATACGCAGTATTTT	CASSLAVDTQYF
TRBD1	TRBV20-1	NA	TRBJ1-1	TGCGGTGCTGAAGGGACAGTCTGGGGGATGAACACTGAAGCTTTCTTT	CGAEGTVWGMNTEAFF
TRBD1	TRBV4-3	many	TRBJ2-5	TGCGCCAGCAGCCAGACAGGGGAGGTAGAGACCCAGTACTTC	CASSQTGEVETQYF
TRBD2	TRBV5-4	many	TRBJ2-5	TGTGCCAGCAGCAGGGGTAGCGGGAGGGCCTGGGAGACCCAGTACTTC	CASSRGSGRAWETQYF
TRBD1	TRBV6-5	NA	TRBJ2-1	TGTGCCAGCAGTTACTCCAGGGGGTCCGGGGAGCAGTTCTTT	CASSYSRGSGEQFF
TRBD2	TRBV6-4	few	TRBJ2-3	TGTGCCAGCAGTGACTCGACTAGCGGGAGCACAGATACGCAGTATTTT	CASSDSTSGSTDTQYF
NA	TRBV12-3/TRBV12-4	many	TRBJ2-1	TGTGCCAGCAGACTAGCTGAATACAATGAGCAGTTCTTC	CASRLAEYNEQFF
TRBD2	TRBV11-1	once	TRBJ2-1	TGTGTCAGCAGCTTAGCGACCAGCGGGAGTCGCAATGGGCAGTTCTTC	CVSSLATSGSRNGQFF
NA	TRBV20-1	NA	TRBJ2-3	TGCAGTGCCAGGCTTGAGGGGGGACTAAGAGGTACGCAGTATTTT	CSARLEGGLRGTQYF
NA	TRBV6-1	many	TRBJ2-5	TGTGCCAGCAGTGCGGCAGAAGAGACCCAGTACTTC	CASSAAEETQYF
TRBD1	TRBV29-1	NA	TRBJ1-2	TGCAGCGTCTCATTACAGGGGGCCCTCTATGGCTACACCTTC	CSVSLQGALYGYTF
TRBD2	TRBV7-9	NA	TRBJ2-5	TGTGCCAGCAGCCCACCGGGACTAGCGGGGCAAGAGACCCAGTACTTC	CASSPPGLAGQETQYF
TRBD1	TRBV6-2/TRBV6-3	once	TRBJ1-2	TGTACCAGCAGACAGGGAGTCTATGGCTACACCTTC	CTSRQGVYGYTF